These 5 T cell receptor beta chains came from one sample sequenced in a study of T cells in Graves' hyperthyroidism and ophthalmopathy. TCR beta CDR3 region amplification was performed from RNA transcripts. The study used the HTBI primer set for a first-round RT-PCR of the TCR CDR3. TCRdb re-called the multiplex PCR reads with MiXCR, one entry per CDR3 protein. Here the sample spans hundreds of thousands of distinct CDR3 sequences, about 38% being singletons. Sequencing was done on a sample of blood. The receptors here all came from a man aged 18 to 29 with Graves' hyperthyroidism.

The chain is built from TRBV7-2 and TRBJ1-2; D ambiguous. The CDR3 extends over 15 amino acids. Trimming shortened V by 1 base and J by 7 bases, and 16 bases separated the two germline ends. The V gene's germline CDR1 is SGHTA and CDR2 FQGNSA. CDR3 sequence: CASSLGTSWLRGYTF. The CDR3 DNA follows: TGTGCCAGCAGCTTAGGGACTAGCTGGCTTCGTGGCTACACCTTC.

The J gene is TRBJ2-7, the V gene TRBV29-1; TRBD2 matches at 9 bases. The CDR3 has 14 residues. V lost 4 bases and J lost 7; bases outside the gene matches: 11. Per the germline V gene, CDR1 is SQVTM and CDR2 is ANQGSEA. The CDR3 nucleotides read TGCAGCGTTGGGAGCGGCGGGAGGGCCGGGGAGCAGTACTTC. As protein: CSVGSGGRAGEQYF.

CDR3 region: CASSFGRGPIGYTF. Written as DNA, the CDR3 is TGTGCCAGCAGTTTTGGTAGGGGCCCTATTGGCTACACCTTC. The J gene is TRBJ1-2, the V gene TRBV12-3 or TRBV12-4, with D maybe TRBD1 (5 bases). This CDR3 is 14 amino acids long. Trimming took off 3 bases at V and 7 bases at J, with 15 bases between the two ends.

This clonotype has more than one count but fewer than ten. The CDR3 sequence is CASSVAGEYGYTF. The CDR3 DNA follows: TGTGCCAGCAGTGTAGCAGGAGAGTATGGCTACACCTTC. The chain uses TRBV6-5 and TRBJ1-2; D call uncertain. Germline CDR1 and CDR2: MNHEY and SVGAGI. The CDR3 contains 13 residues. The V end was cut by 5 bases, the J end by 5 bases, with 12 bases between.

This clonotype was counted ten times or more. The V and J genes are TRBV2 and TRBJ1-6; D may be TRBD1 (5 bases). V lost 5 bases and J lost 5, with 10 bases in between. CDR3 length: 14 amino acids. Germline V gene data show CDR1 as SNHLY and CDR2 as FYNNEI. This CDR3 is CASSRETDNSPLHF. CDR3 bases: TGTGCCAGCAGTCGGGAGACAGATAATTCACCCCTCCACTTT.